The 7 T cell receptor beta chains in this list originate from one sample, sequenced in a study of prognosis after radiotherapy for stage I lung cancer. TCR beta CDR3 amplification from genomic DNA was performed by two-round multiplex PCR. Every TRBV and TRBJ gene had its own specific primer in first-round PCR. TCRdb ran MiXCR on the multiplex PCR reads and lists one entry per CDR3 protein. This table has 20,000 to 30,000 distinct CDR3 sequences, roughly 40% appearing once. The sequences come from PBMCs, collected before or after stereotactic body radiation therapy (not recorded which). The receptors come from a donor over 45 with non-small cell lung cancer.

The table lists this clonotype with many counts. V gene TRBV5-6 combines with J gene TRBJ2-1; 7 nucleotides line up with TRBD2. Germline V gene lookup returns CDR1 SGHDT and CDR2 YYEEEE. This CDR3 is built from 16 residues. Trimming took 5 bases from V and 1 from J; bases not matched to a gene: 9. The CDR3 protein is CASSIFGGESYNEQFF. The CDR3 bases are TGTGCCAGCAGTATATTTGGGGGGGAGTCCTACAATGAGCAGTTCTTC.

This clonotype is a singleton in its sample. This likely traces to a read error, being one base from a far larger clone. The V and J genes are TRBV6-1 and TRBJ2-7, with D perhaps matching TRBD2 (7 bases). The J call may be faulty, since TRBJ2-5 better matches the DNA end. The germline V gene has CDR1 MNHNS and CDR2 SASEGT. The CDR3 runs 16 residues. The CDR3 DNA reads TGTGCCAGCAGTACTCACAATGAAAGGGGGGGGGAGACCCAGTACTTC. It translates to CASSTHNERGGETQYF.

This clonotype has ten or more counts. The rearrangement links TRBV20-1 to TRBJ2-1, with TRBD2 matching 7 bases. The CDR3 spans 14 residues. The trim removed 0 bases at V and 4 bases at J, leaving 3 bases unmatched. Germline lookup yields CDR1 DFQATT and CDR2 SNEGSKA (reference sequence). The CDR3 coding sequence is TGCAGTGCTAGAGACCGGACTAGTTACAATGAGCAGTTCTTC. It codes for CSARDRTSYNEQFF.

As for this clonotype: A much larger clonotype is one base distant, so this may be a read error. This chain uses TRBV10-3 with TRBJ2-2; D tentatively reads TRBD1 or TRBD2 (6 bases each). CDR1 and CDR2 from the germline V gene are ENHRY and SYGVKD. Trimming removed 2 bases from V and 6 bases from J, with 16 bases in between. The length of the CDR3 is 16 residues. Written as DNA, the CDR3 is TGTGCCATCAGTGAGATGGCCCTGGGGGGCCCCGGGGAGCTGTTTTTT. Encoded protein: CAISEMALGGPGELFF.

At least ten counts were recorded for this clonotype. This CDR3 is CAWCPLGFAEAFF. In DNA form, the CDR3 reads TGTGCCTGGTGTCCCTTGGGGTTCGCTGAAGCTTTCTTT. This rearrangement joins TRBV30 to TRBJ1-1; D unresolved. Germline CDR1 is GTSNPN and CDR2 is SVGIG (reference sequence). V lost 5 bases and J lost 6, with 16 bases in between. The CDR3 has 13 residues.

This clonotype was observed at least ten times. The chain employs TRBV20-1 and TRBJ2-5; D possibly corresponds to TRBD2 (6 bases). The length of the CDR3 is 16 residues. Trimming shortened V by 0 bases and J by 0 bases, and 14 bases separated the two germline ends. The V gene's germline CDR1 is DFQATT and CDR2 SNEGSKA (reference sequence). This CDR3 reads CSARDLLGGYQETQYF. Here the CDR3 DNA reads TGCAGTGCTAGAGATCTTCTTGGGGGGTACCAAGAGACCCAGTACTTC.

This clonotype occurred many times. This sequence joins TRBV5-5 and TRBJ2-7, with unresolved D. The germline V gene has CDR1 SGHKS and CDR2 YYEKEE (reference sequence). The V and J ends lost 4 bases and 3 bases respectively, with 14 bases between them. This CDR3 has 14 amino acids. The chain's CDR3 is CASSPNPANYEQYF. The CDR3 DNA reads as TGTGCCAGCAGCCCGAATCCGGCCAACTACGAGCAGTACTTC.